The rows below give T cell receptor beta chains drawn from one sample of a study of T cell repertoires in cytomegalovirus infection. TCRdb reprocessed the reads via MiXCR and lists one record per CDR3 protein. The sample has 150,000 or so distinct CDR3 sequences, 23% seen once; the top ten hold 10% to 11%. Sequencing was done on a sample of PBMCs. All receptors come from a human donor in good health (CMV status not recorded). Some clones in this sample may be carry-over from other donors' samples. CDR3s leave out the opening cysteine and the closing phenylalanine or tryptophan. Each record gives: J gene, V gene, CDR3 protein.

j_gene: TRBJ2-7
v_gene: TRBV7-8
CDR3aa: ASSLDTLYEQY

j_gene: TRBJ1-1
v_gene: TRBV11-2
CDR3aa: ASSLGGNSEAF

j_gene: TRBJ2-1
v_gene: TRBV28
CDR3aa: ASSLAGTSGSRELF

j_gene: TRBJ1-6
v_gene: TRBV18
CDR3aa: ASSPDSDNSPLH

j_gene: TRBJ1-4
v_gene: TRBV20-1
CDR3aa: SASTLATNEKLF

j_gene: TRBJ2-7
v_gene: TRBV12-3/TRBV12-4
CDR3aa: ASSPQGSLGYEQY

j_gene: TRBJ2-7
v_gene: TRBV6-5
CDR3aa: ASSPGQGWEQY

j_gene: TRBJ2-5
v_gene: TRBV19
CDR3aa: ASSIALRGGETQY

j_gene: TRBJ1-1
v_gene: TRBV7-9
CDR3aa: ASSLMAGSNTEAF

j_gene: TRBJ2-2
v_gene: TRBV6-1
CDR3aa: ASRGTGNTGELF

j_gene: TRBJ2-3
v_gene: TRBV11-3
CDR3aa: ASSLGQAAADTQY

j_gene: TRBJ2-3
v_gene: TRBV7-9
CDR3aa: ASSLRDRGTDTQY

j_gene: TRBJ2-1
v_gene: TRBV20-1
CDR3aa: SAPGLAGRNEQF

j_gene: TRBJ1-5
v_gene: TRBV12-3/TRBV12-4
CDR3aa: ASRQGARQPQH

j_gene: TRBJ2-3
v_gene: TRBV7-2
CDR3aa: ASSYADTQY

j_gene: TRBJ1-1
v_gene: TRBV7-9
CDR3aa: ASSKEGVGAF

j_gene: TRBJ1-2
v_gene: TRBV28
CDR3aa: ASSSTIGGYGYT

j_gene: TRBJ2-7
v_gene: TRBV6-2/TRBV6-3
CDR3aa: ASSFPRAGSYEQY

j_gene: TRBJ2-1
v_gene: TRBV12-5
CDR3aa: ASGTERGGYNEQF

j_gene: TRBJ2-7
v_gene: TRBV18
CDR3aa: ASSRTEYYEQY

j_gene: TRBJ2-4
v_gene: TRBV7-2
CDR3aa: ASSSMWTANIQY

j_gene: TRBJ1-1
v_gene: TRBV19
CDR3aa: ASTPTGMNTEAF

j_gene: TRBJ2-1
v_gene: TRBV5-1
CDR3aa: ASSLSAAANEQF

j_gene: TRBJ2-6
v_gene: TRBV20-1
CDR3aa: SARQGAGGANVLT

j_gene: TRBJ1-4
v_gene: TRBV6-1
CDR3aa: ASSAGGGAGEKLF

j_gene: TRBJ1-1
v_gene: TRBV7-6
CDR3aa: ASRKQANTEAF

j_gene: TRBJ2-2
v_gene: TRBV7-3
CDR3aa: ASSLMAAMNTGELF

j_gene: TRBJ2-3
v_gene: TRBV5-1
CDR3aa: ASSRRTSGGAGTDTQY

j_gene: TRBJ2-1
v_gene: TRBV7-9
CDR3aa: ASSSSGTTNEQF

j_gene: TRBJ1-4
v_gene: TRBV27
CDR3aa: ASGYRDRNEKLF

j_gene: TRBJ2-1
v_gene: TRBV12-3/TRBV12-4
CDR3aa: ASSLRTGDPNEQF

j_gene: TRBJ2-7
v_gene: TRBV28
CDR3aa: ASSNTGGGGLWQY

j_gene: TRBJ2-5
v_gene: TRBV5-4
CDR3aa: ASNPDSLQETQY

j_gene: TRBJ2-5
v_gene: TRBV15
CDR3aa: ATSGDSQETQY

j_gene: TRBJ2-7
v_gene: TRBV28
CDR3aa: ASSFQGARGEQY

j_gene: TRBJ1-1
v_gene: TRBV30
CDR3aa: AWGQGGTEAF

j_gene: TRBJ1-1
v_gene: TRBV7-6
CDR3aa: ASSVGTGFEAF

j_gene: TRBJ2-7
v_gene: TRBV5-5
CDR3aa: ASSLGLVGSSEQY

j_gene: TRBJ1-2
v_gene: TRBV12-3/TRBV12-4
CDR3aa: ASRGSGTSVYGYT

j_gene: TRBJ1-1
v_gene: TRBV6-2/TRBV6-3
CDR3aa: ASSWGGSRAF

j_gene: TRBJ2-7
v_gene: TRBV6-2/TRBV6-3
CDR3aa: ASGLAGGVYEQY

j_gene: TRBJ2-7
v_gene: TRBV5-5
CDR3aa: ASSLNQGYEQY

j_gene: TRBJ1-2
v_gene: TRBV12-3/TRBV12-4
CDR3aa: ASSSNPMGGYT

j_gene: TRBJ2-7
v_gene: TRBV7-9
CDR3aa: ASSPPAGVEQY

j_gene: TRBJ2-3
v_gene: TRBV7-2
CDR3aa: ASSLGLGTDTQY

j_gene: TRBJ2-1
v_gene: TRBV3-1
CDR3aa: ASSPPLAGGPGEQF